Sequencing of this T cell receptor (beta chain) was carried out in a study of circulating CD8 cells and anti-PD-1 response in melanoma. V was pared by 5 bases and J by 4 bases, with 4 bases of the junction left unmatched. This CDR3 contains 15 residues. The germline CDR1 and CDR2 sequences are LNHDA and SQIVND (reference sequence). From live CD3+CD8+TCRalphabeta+ cells, four PD-1 and/or TIGIT subsets were sorted. By share of the sample, this clonotype is medium-sized (0.01 to 0.1%). As yet, its antigen is unknown. Whole-study results and caveats: Diversity ranked highest in DNEG and lowest in TIGIT subsets. The cohort mixed treatment-naive and previously treated patients.

Using roughly 15 ng of total RNA, TCR libraries were made with the QIAseq Immune Repertoire TCR panel. MiXCR, run by TCRdb on the reads, gives a single entry per CDR3 protein. The table lists 530 or so distinct CDR3 sequences, around 6.9% of them singletons, with roughly two fifths in the top ten. The TCR comes from a human donor with melanoma. Sequencing was performed on CD8+ T cells from PBMCs, taken at baseline or after one month of anti-PD-1 therapy (not recorded which). The genes are TRBV19 and TRBJ2-1, with TRBD2 matching over 11 bases. The CDR3 region has the DNA TGTGCCAGTAGTGTGACTAGCGGGGCTTACAATGAGCAGTTCTTC. This codes for CASSVTSGAYNEQFF.